This record looks at one T cell receptor beta chain sequence and its context. The CDR3 covers 15 residues. Trimming stripped 2 bases from V and 1 base from J, with 11 bases between. Germline V gene data show CDR1 as KGHSH and CDR2 as LQKENI. This specimen comes from a study of blood T cell repertoires in COVID-19. Study as a whole: Acute-phase and convalescent COVID-19 samples originated in the United States, Italy and Spain. Sources were T cells, B-cell-depleted T cells, or PBMCs; the material itself was cDNA or gDNA.

Under the authors' procedure: The assay estimated nucleated cells by amplifying reference gene primers. Assay used: immunoSEQ multiplex PCR; TCRdb lists only in-frame clones, some missing. D and trimming were read from the DNA, whereas the V and J calls and clone size are those reported in that table. The sample carries 380,000 or so clones, around 89% recorded once. The sample consisted of peripheral blood. This clonotype was sampled from a middle-aged man with acute or convalescent COVID-19. This chain connects TRBV18 to TRBJ2-5, with D hard to call. The CDR3 nucleotides read TGTGCCAGCTCACCAAGAGAGGCGGTCCAAGAGACCCAGTACTTC. Amino acids: CASSPREAVQETQYF.